This TCR beta chain was captured by sequencing in a study of T cells after yellow fever vaccination. Background on the study: Fractions of low cell number were prepared using SMART-Seq v4 Ultra Low Input. Findings and limits, study-wide: Among primary-vaccination clones, most reappeared after the booster, at 96% for CD4 and approximately 88% for CD8.

Concerning this clonotype itself: Its matching antigen is unknown.

TCR cDNA was made by 5'RACE template switching, adding a universal primer site and UMIs. One entry per CDR3 protein results from TCRdb running MiXCR on the 5' RACE reads. The repertoire includes 450,000 to 600,000 distinct CDR3 sequences, about a sixth of them detected once, and 17% sits in the top ten. The CDR3 has 13 residues. Per the germline V gene, CDR1 is MRHNA and CDR2 is SNTAGT. Trimming removed 0 bases from V and 10 bases from J, with 10 bases in between. The TCR was taken from a man younger than 30 who received the YFV17D yellow fever vaccine. This chain links TRBV6-4 with TRBJ2-1; tentative D call: TRBD2 (6 bases). The starting material was PBMCs, obtained around 5 days after the first yellow fever vaccination. This CDR3 reads CASSDSRAGEQFF. In DNA, the CDR3 is TGTGCCAGCAGTGACTCGAGGGCGGGAGAGCAGTTCTTC.